This paragraph covers one T cell receptor (beta chain) sequence. These data come from a study of blood T cell repertoires in COVID-19. Study summary: Acute and convalescent COVID-19 samples came from the United States, Italy and Spain.

Cohort placement rested on clinical history that participants reported themselves. J lost 4 bases, V lost 5 bases, and 8 bases had no gene match. The CDR3 sequence is 15 residues long. The germline V gene has CDR1 LGHDT and CDR2 YNNKEL (reference sequence). Data came from immunoSEQ multiplex PCR; TCRdb stores just in-frame clones and leaves some out. The sample lists 400,000 to 450,000 clones, 90% seen once, with 0.6% in the top ten. This chain joins TRBV3-1 (or the pseudogene TRBV3-2) and TRBJ2-3, with 8 bases identical to TRBD1. The clonotype originates from a man aged 18 to 29 who had recovered from COVID-19. Sequencing input: PBMCs or T cells enriched from blood (not recorded which). The CDR3 coding sequence is TGTGCCAGCAGCACACACAGGGGGATGGCAGATACGCAGTATTTT. This codes for CASSTHRGMADTQYF.